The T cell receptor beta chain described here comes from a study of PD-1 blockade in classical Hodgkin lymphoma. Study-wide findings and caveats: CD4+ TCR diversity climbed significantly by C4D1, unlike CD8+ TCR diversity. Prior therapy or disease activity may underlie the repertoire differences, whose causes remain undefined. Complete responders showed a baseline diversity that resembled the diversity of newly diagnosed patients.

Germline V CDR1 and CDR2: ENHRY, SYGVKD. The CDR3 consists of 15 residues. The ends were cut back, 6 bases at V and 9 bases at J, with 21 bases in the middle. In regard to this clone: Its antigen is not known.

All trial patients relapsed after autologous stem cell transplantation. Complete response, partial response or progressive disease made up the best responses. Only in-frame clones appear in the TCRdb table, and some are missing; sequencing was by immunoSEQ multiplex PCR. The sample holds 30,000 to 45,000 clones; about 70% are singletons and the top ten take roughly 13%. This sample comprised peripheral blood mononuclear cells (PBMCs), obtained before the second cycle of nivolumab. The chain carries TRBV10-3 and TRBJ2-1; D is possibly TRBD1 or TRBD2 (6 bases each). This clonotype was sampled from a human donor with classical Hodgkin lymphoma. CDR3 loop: CAISAGPREGGEQFF. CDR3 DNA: TGTGCCATCAGCGCGGGACCTAGAGAGGGGGGTGAGCAGTTCTTC.